One sample yielded the 13 T cell receptor beta chains listed below, sequenced in a study of T-cell memory formation after mild COVID-19. TCRdb reanalysed the 5' RACE reads using MiXCR and keeps one entry per CDR3 protein. The sample lists 130,000 to 150,000 distinct CDR3 sequences, 15% to 20% occurring once. Sequencing was carried out using PBMCs or a T cell subset sorted from them (not recorded which). These TCRs come from an adult woman who had mild COVID-19 (a few samples of this study predate the infection). Cell type and time point are not known.

This chain's CDR3 is CASSLGGSGQPQHF. CDR3 nucleotide sequence: TGTGCCAGCAGCTTAGGAGGGTCTGGTCAGCCCCAGCATTTT. The chain employs TRBV11-2 and TRBJ1-5; D is unresolved. The V gene lost 1 base and the J gene lost 6 bases, with 10 bases spanning the gap. There are 14 residues in the CDR3. Per the germline V gene, CDR1 is SGHAT and CDR2 is FQNNGV.

This clonotype occurred many times. CDR3 DNA: TGTGCCAGCGTCAGGACTAGCGGGGTTGGCGAGACCCAGTACTTC. Translating gives CASVRTSGVGETQYF. The rearrangement links TRBV12-3 or TRBV12-4 to TRBJ2-5, with 12 bases identical to TRBD2. The trim removed 8 bases at V and 5 bases at J, leaving 9 bases unmatched. The CDR3 has 15 residues.

The chain has TRBV6-5 and TRBJ2-1, with 14 bases that match TRBD2. CDR1 is MNHEY and CDR2 is SVGAGI in the germline V gene. The CDR3 covers 13 residues. V lost 6 bases and J lost 9; bases outside the gene matches: 1. CDR3 in DNA: TGTGCCAGCAGGGGACTAGCGGGAGCTGAGCAGTTCTTC. This sequence encodes CASRGLAGAEQFF.

The chain has TRBV7-2 and TRBJ2-5; 11 nucleotides line up with TRBD2. Germline V gene lookup returns CDR1 SGHTA and CDR2 FQGNSA. The CDR3 sequence is 18 residues long. The V segment lost 1 base and the J segment 4 bases; nucleotides outside the gene matches: 11. This CDR3 reads CASSLGRLAGQRGETQYF. The CDR3 nucleotides read TGTGCCAGCAGCTTAGGGAGACTAGCGGGACAAAGGGGAGAGACCCAGTACTTC. Complete variable domain (other parts from reference TRBV7-2 and TRBJ2-5): GAGVSQSPSNKVTEKGKDVELRCDPISGHTALYWYRQSLGQGLEFLIYFQGNSAPDKSGLPSDRFSAERTGGSVSTLTIQRTQQEDSAVYLCASSLGRLAGQRGETQYFGPGTRLLVL.

This clonotype came up a few times. The chain employs TRBV5-1 and TRBJ1-2; tentatively, D is TRBD1 (5 bases). The CDR3 is 14 residues long. Germline values: CDR1 SGHRS, CDR2 YFSETQ. V was pared by 1 base and J by 4 bases, with 11 bases between. The DNA for the CDR3 is TGCGCCAGCAGCTTGACGGCTGGGGCCTATGGCTACACCTTC. It yields the protein CASSLTAGAYGYTF.

Regarding this clonotype: At one boundary the junction diverges from the germline segment, which might be a read error. This chain connects TRBV5-4 to TRBJ2-7; possibly TRBD1 or TRBD2 for D (5 bases each). The length of the CDR3 is 12 residues. Germline V gene data show CDR1 as SGHNT and CDR2 as YYREEE (reference sequence). DNA of the CDR3: TGTGCAAGCAGCGGACATGACTACGAGCAGTACTTC. Translating it yields CASSGHDYEQYF.

The chain employs TRBV5-1 and TRBJ2-1; D is possibly TRBD1 (5 bases). CDR3 length equals 12 residues. Germline V CDR1 and CDR2: SGHRS, YFSETQ. The V and J ends lost 0 bases and 7 bases respectively, with 5 bases between them. In nucleotides, the CDR3 is TGCGCCAGCAGCTTGGGACAGAATGAGCAGTTCTTC. This encodes CASSLGQNEQFF.

The table lists this clonotype with a few counts. The V and J genes are TRBV5-1 and TRBJ2-5; tentative D call: TRBD1 (6 bases). The ends were cut back, 3 bases at V and 2 bases at J, with 14 bases in the middle. CDR1 is SGHRS and CDR2 is YFSETQ in the germline V gene. The CDR3 runs to 15 residues. The CDR3 loop reads CASSSLRQAQETQYF. The CDR3 DNA reads as TGCGCCAGCAGCTCACTCAGACAGGCGCAAGAGACCCAGTACTTC.

This clonotype was seen only once. The V gene is TRBV5-1, the J gene TRBJ2-3; D might be TRBD2 (6 bases). The CDR3 has 14 amino acids. V was trimmed by 6 bases and J by 4 bases, leaving 15 bases between them. The germline CDR1 and CDR2 sequences are SGHRS and YFSETQ. This CDR3 reads CASTQGGGSDTQYF. In nucleotides, the CDR3 is TGCGCCAGCACCCAGGGCGGAGGGTCAGATACGCAGTATTTT.

The chain carries TRBV5-1 and TRBJ2-2, with 10 positions matching TRBD1. V shed 0 bases and J 0 bases; nucleotides not matched to a gene: 2. Germline CDR1 and CDR2: SGHRS and YFSETQ. The CDR3 totals 17 residues. The CDR3 protein is CASSLAGQGTNTGELFF. DNA of the CDR3: TGCGCCAGCAGCTTGGCGGGACAGGGGACGAACACCGGGGAGCTGTTTTTT.

This clonotype has only a few counts. Compared with germline, one end of the junction differs, possibly owing to a read error. The chain combines TRBV10-3 with TRBJ2-5; 9 nucleotides agree with TRBD2. This CDR3 is built from 11 residues. Germline CDR1 reads ENHRY; CDR2 reads SYGVKD. The CDR3 nucleotides are TGTGCCATCAGTGAGGGGGGACTAGCTTTCTTC. It encodes CAISEGGLAFF.

The J gene is TRBJ2-5, the V gene TRBV7-9; D uncertain. Between the trimmed V and J ends, which lost 5 bases and 5 bases, there was a span of 12 bases. Germline V gives CDR1 SEHNR, CDR2 FQNEAQ (reference sequence). The length of the CDR3 is 13 residues. CDR3 residues: CASSPLSRETQYF. DNA for the CDR3: TGTGCCAGCAGCCCTCTCTCACGGGAGACCCAGTACTTC.

Written as DNA, the CDR3 is TGTGCCAGCAGCCAAGGCCAGGGAACGGAGACCCAGTACTTC. Its protein product is CASSQGQGTETQYF. The chain joins TRBV14 to TRBJ2-5; D perhaps matches TRBD1 (5 bases). The CDR3 consists of 14 residues. The germline V gene encodes CDR1 SGHDN and CDR2 FVKESK. Between the trimmed V and J ends, which lost 1 base and 5 bases, there was a span of 11 bases.